These 28 T cell receptor beta chains were sequenced from one sample in a study of tumor-infiltrating lymphocytes in primary liver carcinoma. Using a constant-region primer together with ProtoScript II reverse transcriptase, TCR beta cDNA was made from roughly 500 ng of total RNA. Nested multiplex PCR, run for three rounds with slightly modified ARM-PCR, yielded TCR beta libraries. TRBV1-TRBV30 forward primers paired with a C-beta reverse primer drove the first two PCR rounds, about 10 cycles each. TCRdb processed the multiplex PCR reads anew with MiXCR; each CDR3 protein has one entry. This table holds approximately 310,000 distinct CDR3 sequences, 55% to 65% found once. The source of the blood RNA was unsorted whole blood, and germline DNA was extracted as well. The sequencing input was peripheral blood. All receptors derive from a middle-aged man with primary liver carcinoma and hepatitis B virus infection.

V and J are TRBV5-5 and TRBJ2-7; D is undetermined. The CDR3 length is 13 residues. Looked up from germline, CDR1 is SGHKS and CDR2 is YYEKEE (reference sequence). The ends were cut back, 2 bases at V and 0 bases at J, with 6 bases in the middle. Here the CDR3 reads CASSFVSSYEQYF. Here the CDR3 DNA reads TGTGCCAGCAGCTTCGTCAGCTCCTACGAGCAGTACTTC.

As regards this clonotype: A read error is likely, as this CDR3 ends without the conserved phenylalanine or tryptophan. The V and J genes are TRBV12-3 or TRBV12-4 and TRBJ2-1; D unclear. With 3 bases removed from V and 6 bases from J, the gap between germline ends came to 12 bases. The CDR3 is 14 amino acids. CDR3 protein: CASSFPASANEQFL. CDR3 in DNA: TGTGCCAGCAGTTTTCCAGCTAGTGCCAATGAGCAGTTCCTC.

This clonotype has a count of ten or more. At one of its ends the junction is not consistent with the germline gene, which may arise from a read error. The rearrangement joins TRBV6-6 to TRBJ2-5; a weak D match, TRBD2 (6 bases). CDR1 is MNHNY and CDR2 is SVGAGI in the germline V gene (reference sequence). There are 14 residues in the CDR3. DNA for the CDR3: TGTGCCAGCAGTTACCGGGGGACCCAAGGGACCCAGTACTTC. It encodes CASSYRGTQGTQYF.

Concerning this clonotype: This CDR3 is missing its conserved last phenylalanine or tryptophan, likely due to a read error. The CDR3 bases are TGCAGCGACGGGGAGGCCCAAAATTCACTCCTCCACTTG. Translated, it gives CSDGEAQNSLLHL. The V and J genes are TRBV29-1 and TRBJ1-6; no firm D call. This CDR3 is 13 amino acids long. Germline CDR1 is SQVTM and CDR2 is ANQGSEA.

Comment on this clonotype: A much bigger clone sits one base away, suggesting this may be a read error. The chain couples TRBV6-1 to TRBJ2-2; no reliable D call. With 1 base removed from V and 6 bases from J, the gap between germline ends came to 6 bases. This CDR3 region has 13 residues. Germline loops: CDR1 MNHNS, CDR2 SASEGT. The CDR3 protein is CASSEVGAGELFF. For the CDR3, the DNA is TGTGCCAGCAGTGAAGTCGGCGCCGGGGAGCTGTTTTTT.

Worth noting for this clonotype: The junction differs from germline at one of its ends, possibly a read error. V gene TRBV6-5 combines with J gene TRBJ2-1; 16 positions agree with TRBD2. There are 18 residues in the CDR3. Looked up from germline, CDR1 is MNHEY and CDR2 is SVGAGI. CDR3 DNA sequence: TGTGCCAGCAGTTATGCGGGACTAGCGGGAGGGTCCTACAATGAGCAGCTCTTC. Residues: CASSYAGLAGGSYNEQLF.

Notes on this clonotype: Just one base apart from a much larger clone, this may be a read error. The chain is built from TRBV4-1 and TRBJ1-1; 7 positions agree with TRBD1. Per the germline V gene, CDR1 is MGHRA and CDR2 is YSYEKL. The CDR3 runs 15 residues. Unmatched junction bases numbered 10, after V lost 4 bases and J lost 5 bases. CDR3 DNA sequence: TGCGCCAGCAGCCGATTAGGGGAGGGACAGACTGAAGCTTTCTTT. Its protein is CASSRLGEGQTEAFF.

This clonotype was picked up a small number of times. V usage is TRBV5-1 and J usage is TRBJ2-1; D is ambiguous. Germline CDR1 reads SGHRS; CDR2 reads YFSETQ. CDR3 length: 17 amino acids. V lost 2 bases, J lost 1 base, and 16 bases lay in between. This CDR3 is CASSLGGRVISYNEQFF. The CDR3 DNA sequence: TGCGCCAGCAGCTTAGGCGGTAGAGTCATTTCCTACAATGAGCAGTTCTTC.

In DNA form, the CDR3 reads TGTGCCAGCAGCCTAGAGTCCGCTTATAATTCACCCCTCCACTTT. This encodes CASSLESAYNSPLHF. The chain recombines TRBV4-2 with TRBJ1-6; the D is unclear. The germline V gene has CDR1 LGHNA and CDR2 YNFKEQ. CDR3 length equals 15 residues. V shed 4 bases and J shed 4 bases, with 11 bases lying between them.

To note about this clonotype: At one end the junction does not follow the germline gene, possibly because of a read error. This rearrangement joins TRBV29-1 to TRBJ2-7; D possibly uses TRBD1 or TRBD2 (6 bases each). CDR3 length: 13 amino acids. CDR1 and CDR2 from the germline V gene are SQVTM and ANQGSEA. The DNA for the CDR3 is TGCAGCGTTGAGCGGCAGGGGCGGGACGAACAGTACTTC. It encodes CSVERQGRDEQYF.

This chain joins TRBV4-3 and TRBJ1-6, with D perhaps matching TRBD1 (5 bases). Trimming stripped 1 base from V and 6 bases from J, with 13 bases between. Germline CDR1 and CDR2: LGHNA and YSLEER. CDR3 size: 16 residues. This CDR3 is CASSQARGAVNSPLHF. Written as DNA, the CDR3 is TGCGCCAGCAGCCAAGCTCGAGGGGCCGTTAATTCACCCCTCCACTTT.

This clonotype was detected once. Germline and junction disagree at one end, which may indicate a read error. The V and J genes are TRBV11-2 and TRBJ2-5; maybe TRBD1 (6 bases). Germline CDR1 and CDR2: SGHAT and FQNNGV. The CDR3 length is 14 residues. Here the CDR3 DNA reads TGTGCCAGCAGCTTAAGTGGGGGCGGAGAGATCCAGTACTTC. This translates into CASSLSGGGEIQYF.

This clonotype was seen at least ten times. The V gene is TRBV6-5, the J gene TRBJ1-3, with D maybe TRBD1 (5 bases). The CDR3 is 14 residues long. The ends were cut back, 6 bases at V and 1 base at J, with 10 bases in the middle. The germline V gene has CDR1 MNHEY and CDR2 SVGAGI. The CDR3 here is CASRRGVSGNTIYF. DNA of the CDR3: TGTGCCAGCAGGAGAGGGGTATCTGGAAACACCATATATTTT.

With regard to this clonotype: Its ends do not fully match the called genes, so a read error is possible. The rearrangement links TRBV6-2 or TRBV6-3 to TRBJ1-5, with D possibly being TRBD1 (5 bases). Germline values: CDR1 MNHEY, CDR2 SVGEGT. This CDR3 has 14 amino acids. The CDR3 DNA sequence: TGTACCAGCAGTTACTCGGGGGGGAATCAGCCCCAGCATTTT. Protein product: CTSSYSGGNQPQHF.

This clonotype was found many times. The chain uses TRBV10-2 and TRBJ2-5, with 14 bases matching TRBD2. CDR3 length: 14 residues. Germline-derived CDR1 and CDR2 are WSHSY and SAAADI. The V segment lost 8 bases and the J segment 5 bases; nucleotides outside the gene matches: 4. Here the CDR3 DNA reads TGCGCCAGCCGGGGACTAGCGGGAGTGGAGACCCAGTACTTC. Residues: CASRGLAGVETQYF.

Points on this clonotype: This may stem from a read error, because a much larger clone lies one nucleotide away. This sequence joins TRBV29-1 and TRBJ2-3; TRBD2 matches at 10 bases. The CDR3 extends over 14 amino acids. CDR1 and CDR2 from the germline V gene are SQVTM and ANQGSEA. In DNA form, the CDR3 reads TGCGCGGCCCAAGCGGGGGGGGGGACAGATACGCAGTATTTT. It codes for CAAQAGGGTDTQYF.

Concerning this clonotype: Germline is not matched at one junction end, which may reflect a read error. The gene calls are TRBV5-5 and TRBJ2-2; D may correspond to TRBD1 or TRBD2 (6 bases each). The germline CDR1 and CDR2 sequences are SGHKS and YYEKEE (reference sequence). The CDR3 is 16 residues long. CDR3 nucleotides: TGCGCCAGCAGCTGGCGTGGGGGCGGAGGGTCCGGGGAGCTGTTTTTT. Amino acids: CASSWRGGGGSGELFF.

This clonotype has ten or more counts. V is TRBV6-5 and J is TRBJ2-2, with unresolved D. The germline V gene encodes CDR1 MNHEY and CDR2 SVGAGI. The CDR3 covers 19 residues. The V end lost 0 bases, the J end lost 4 bases, and 21 bases lay between the germline ends. The CDR3 sequence: CASSYSSPAMLSATGELFF. In DNA, the CDR3 is TGTGCCAGCAGTTACTCGAGTCCCGCCATGTTATCCGCCACCGGGGAGCTGTTTTTT.

A note on this clonotype: At one end the junction does not follow the germline gene, possibly because of a read error. The rearrangement uses TRBV5-1 and TRBJ2-4; 8 positions match TRBD1. CDR3 size: 14 residues. Germline CDR1 is SGHRS and CDR2 is YFSETQ. CDR3 loop: CASQGALADSIRYF. CDR3 bases: TGCGCCTCCCAGGGGGCACTAGCTGATTCCATTCGGTACTTC.

This clonotype was detected ten times or more. The gene calls are TRBV12-3 or TRBV12-4 and TRBJ1-3; the match to TRBD1 covers 7 bases. V gave up 6 bases and J gave up 4 bases; unmatched junction bases: 6. The CDR3 covers 14 residues. The CDR3 here is CASSIRGAGNTIYF. The DNA for the CDR3 is TGTGCCAGCAGCATCAGGGGGGCCGGAAACACCATATATTTT.

Of note for this clonotype: The CDR3 ends on some other residue instead of the conserved phenylalanine or tryptophan, so this is likely a read error. The DNA is left out, because the CDR3 cannot be placed on it with certainty; the CDR3 is given as TCRdb lists it. V is TRBV11-2 and J is TRBJ2-7; TRBD2 is the table's D call, not checked against the DNA. The CDR3 has 15 residues if both end residues are counted. Germline lookup yields CDR1 SGHAT and CDR2 FQNNGV. CDR3 residues: CASSRVGTLEYEQHL.

Comments on this clonotype: A much larger clone differs by one base, so this may be a read error. The chain is built from TRBV14 and TRBJ2-7, with D uncertain. Germline V gene data show CDR1 as SGHDN and CDR2 as FVKESK. The CDR3 has 13 residues. The CDR3 DNA reads TGTGCCAGCTGCCAAGATTTGGCGTCCGAGCAGTACTTC. Its translation: CASCQDLASEQYF.

This clonotype was seen only a few times. The chain combines TRBV30 with TRBJ2-7; a possible D gene is TRBD1 (6 bases). This CDR3 has 12 residues. CDR1 is GTSNPN and CDR2 is SVGIG in the germline V gene (reference sequence). V gave up 4 bases and J gave up 1 base, with 8 bases separating them. The CDR3 sequence is CAWKGGSYEQYF. DNA for the CDR3: TGTGCCTGGAAAGGGGGATCCTACGAGCAGTACTTC.

This clonotype is categorized as medium-sized. The CDR3 region has the DNA TGCAGCGTTGGTTTAGGGACAGGGGGATCCGATGAGCAGTTCTTC. It yields the protein CSVGLGTGGSDEQFF. The V gene is TRBV29-1, the J gene TRBJ2-1, with 11 bases that match TRBD1. The CDR3 totals 15 residues. The J segment lost 8 bases and the V segment lost 4 bases, leaving 10 bases of the junction unmatched. In germline, CDR1 is SQVTM, CDR2 ANQGSEA.

The chain joins TRBV5-6 to TRBJ2-2; D not certain. This CDR3 region has 14 residues. Germline lookup yields CDR1 SGHDT and CDR2 YYEEEE. Trimming removed 1 base at V and 6 bases at J, with 10 bases between. The DNA of the CDR3 is TGTGCCAGCAGCTTGAGCTACCCGCCCGGGGAGCTGTTTTTT. Protein: CASSLSYPPGELFF.

This clonotype was counted at least ten times. The chain is built from TRBV6-5 and TRBJ2-7, with 7 positions matching TRBD2. Germline V gives CDR1 MNHEY, CDR2 SVGAGI. CDR3 length equals 12 residues. The trim removed 7 bases at V and 3 bases at J, leaving 3 bases unmatched. The CDR3 protein is CASTSGGYEQYF. The CDR3, as DNA: TGTGCCAGCACCTCGGGGGGCTACGAGCAGTACTTC.

In regard to this clonotype: A much larger clone lies a single base off, so this may be a read error. The chain joins TRBV6-5 to TRBJ2-7; a possible D gene is TRBD1 (6 bases). Trimming took off 2 bases at V and 3 bases at J, with 14 bases between the two ends. This CDR3 comprises 15 residues. Looked up from germline, CDR1 is MNHEY and CDR2 is SVGAGI. The CDR3 spells CASSYPTGLVYEQYF. The CDR3 DNA reads TGTGCCAGCAGTTACCCTACAGGGCTGGTCTACGAGCAGTACTTC.

Turning to this clonotype: One end of the junction varies from germline; a read error may be responsible. The chain uses TRBV6-5 and TRBJ2-2; D may be TRBD2 (5 bases). This CDR3 spans 13 amino acids. Per the germline V gene, CDR1 is MNHEY and CDR2 is SVGAGI. The CDR3 DNA reads TGTGCCAGCAGTTACGTCGGAGCCGGGGAGCTGTTATTT. It yields the protein CASSYVGAGELLF.